This record concerns one T cell receptor (beta chain) sequence. Its antigen is not identified. The sample comes from a study of blood T cells in healthy people across ages. A J-beta primer mix and a sample-barcoded 5' primer were used in a second PCR of roughly 6 to 12 cycles. A single record per CDR3 protein comes from TCRdb applying MiXCR to the 5' RACE reads. The sample holds 1.5 million to 2 million distinct CDR3 sequences, approximately 28% seen once. The CDR3 is 15 amino acids. V dropped 3 bases and J dropped 8; count of bases not matched to a gene: 6. The V gene's germline CDR1 is LNHDA and CDR2 SQIVND (reference sequence). Regarding the study as a whole: Considered underestimates were the diversity estimates obtained from one million T cells.

The genes are TRBV19 and TRBJ2-1; 11 positions match TRBD2. Sequencing was done on a sample of blood. This receptor was taken from a woman in her twenties or thirties in good health. The CDR3 loop is CASSIASGGSDEQFF. CDR3 coding DNA: TGTGCCAGTAGTATCGCTAGCGGGGGGTCTGATGAGCAGTTCTTC.